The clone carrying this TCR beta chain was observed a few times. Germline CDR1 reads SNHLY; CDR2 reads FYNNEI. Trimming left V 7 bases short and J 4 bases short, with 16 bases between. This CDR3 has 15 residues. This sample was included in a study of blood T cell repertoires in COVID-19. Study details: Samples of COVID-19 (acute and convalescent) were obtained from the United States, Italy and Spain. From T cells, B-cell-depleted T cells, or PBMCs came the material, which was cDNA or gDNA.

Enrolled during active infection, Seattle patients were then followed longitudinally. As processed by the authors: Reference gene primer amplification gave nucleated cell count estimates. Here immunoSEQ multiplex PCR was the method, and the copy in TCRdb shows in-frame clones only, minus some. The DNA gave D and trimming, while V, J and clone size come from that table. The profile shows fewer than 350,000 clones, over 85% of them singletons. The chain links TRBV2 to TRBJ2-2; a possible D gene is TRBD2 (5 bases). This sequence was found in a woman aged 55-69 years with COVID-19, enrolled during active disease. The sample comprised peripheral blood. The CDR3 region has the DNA TGTGCCAGCAACGGGCCCCTCCGGGGCACCGGGGAGCTGTTTTTT. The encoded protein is CASNGPLRGTGELFF.